This TCR beta chain was found in a study of blood T cell repertoires in COVID-19. Study details: Sources were T cells, B-cell-depleted T cells, or PBMCs; the material itself was cDNA or gDNA.

Patients at the Seattle site were enrolled during active infection and followed longitudinally. Methods used by the authors: Researchers report that nucleated cell counts were estimated from reference gene primer amplification. Repertoires were generated with immunoSEQ multiplex PCR, while TCRdb's copy carries only in-frame clones and drops some. The V and J calls and clone size are taken from that table; D and trimming were inferred from the DNA. The sample holds approximately 320,000 clones, 89% seen once. The CDR3 extends over 15 amino acids. V lost 1 base and J 8 bases, leaving 17 bases between the germline ends. CDR1 is LGHDT and CDR2 is YNNKEL in the germline V gene (reference sequence).

The V and J genes are TRBV3-1 (or the pseudogene TRBV3-2) and TRBJ1-2; D remains ambiguous. Sequencing input: peripheral blood. The source of this sequence is a woman younger than 45 with COVID-19, enrolled during active disease. The CDR3, as DNA: TGTGCCAGCAGCCAAGGGGCGGGGAGGCGGTGGGGCTACACCTTC. It specifies CASSQGAGRRWGYTF.